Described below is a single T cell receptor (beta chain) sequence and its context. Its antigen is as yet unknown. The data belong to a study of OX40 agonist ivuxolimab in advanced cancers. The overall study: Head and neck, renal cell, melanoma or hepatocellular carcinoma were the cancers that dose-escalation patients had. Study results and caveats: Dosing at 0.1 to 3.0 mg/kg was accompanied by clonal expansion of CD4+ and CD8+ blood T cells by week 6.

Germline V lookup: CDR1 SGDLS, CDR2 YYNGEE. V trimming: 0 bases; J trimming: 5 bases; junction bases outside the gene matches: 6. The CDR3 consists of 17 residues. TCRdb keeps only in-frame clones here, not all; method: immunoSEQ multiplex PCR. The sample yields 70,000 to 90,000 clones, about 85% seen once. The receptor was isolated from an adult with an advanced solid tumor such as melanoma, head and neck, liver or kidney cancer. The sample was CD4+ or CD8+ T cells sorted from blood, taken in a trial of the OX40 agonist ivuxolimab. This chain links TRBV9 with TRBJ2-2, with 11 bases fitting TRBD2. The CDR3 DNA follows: TGTGCCAGCAGCGTAGTCACTAGCGGGAGATTGACCGGGGAGCTGTTTTTT. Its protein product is CASSVVTSGRLTGELFF.